The clone carrying this T cell receptor beta chain was seen a handful of times. What it binds is unknown. Between the trimmed V and J ends, which lost 2 bases and 8 bases, there was a span of 9 bases. The CDR3 runs to 13 residues. Germline CDR1 and CDR2: MNHNY and SVGAGI (reference sequence). The data were taken from a study of cytomegalovirus exposure and HLA in healthy donors. PCR involved 60 Vbeta and 13 Jbeta primers. The protocol was immunoSEQ multiplex PCR, while the TCRdb copy is restricted to in-frame clones and leaves out a portion. The sample has roughly 110,000 clones, approximately 79% seen once. Overall study findings and caveats: Overall, around 150 TCR beta chains were annotated as cytomegalovirus-associated.

Sequencing input: PBMCs. The chain has TRBV6-6 and TRBJ1-4; D not resolved. This receptor was identified in a man between 18 and 35 years old in good health and CMV-seronegative. CDR3 nucleotides: TGTGCCAGCAGTTACCGCGGTTCCGAAAAACTGTTTTTT. Its protein is CASSYRGSEKLFF.